These T cell receptor beta chains were read from a single sample in a study of memory CD4+ T cells and cytomegalovirus serostatus. Sequencing was performed with immunoSEQ multiplex PCR; in TCRdb, only in-frame clones are kept and a portion is missing. The sample records fewer than 90,000 clones, roughly 78% being singletons. Sequenced sample: memory CD4+ T cells from blood. These receptors were taken from an adult in good health and CMV-seropositive. The CDR3 runs from the conserved cysteine through the conserved F or W. Each record gives: clone size, J gene, V gene, D gene, CDR3 DNA, CDR3 protein. D genes are given only for firm matches. The size entry is marked missing in some rows and otherwise reads once, few, many or a size class.

.,TRBJ2-2,TRBV2,.,TGTGCCAGCAGTGGAGCTCAGAGGGACACCGGGGAGCTGTTTTTT,CASSGAQRDTGELFF
once,TRBJ2-2,TRBV9,TRBD2,TGTGCCAGCAGCGTAGGCCTAGCGGGTAACACCGGGGAGCTGTTTTTT,CASSVGLAGNTGELFF
.,TRBJ1-4,TRBV5-5,TRBD1,TGTGCCAGCAGCTCCAACAGGGGTGAAAAACTGTTTTTT,CASSSNRGEKLFF
.,TRBJ1-5,TRBV7-9,.,TGTGCCAGCAGTTCAGATGGCAATCAGCCCCAGCATTTT,CASSSDGNQPQHF
few,TRBJ1-1,TRBV6-6,TRBD1,TGTGCCAGCAGAGCTAGGGACAGCCGTAACACTGAAGCTTTCTTT,CASRARDSRNTEAFF
few,TRBJ1-6,TRBV5-1,TRBD1,TGCGCCAGCAGCCTAGCTGACAGGGCAGCACCCCTCCACTTT,CASSLADRAAPLHF
once,TRBJ1-2,TRBV5-3,.,TGTGCCAGAAGCTTGTCACAGGACAAAAGGAGGTATGGCTACACCTTC,CARSLSQDKRRYGYTF
.,TRBJ2-3,TRBV13,.,TGTGCCAGCAGCCGCCCCAGGGGTCGGGGTACAGATACGCAGTATTTT,CASSRPRGRGTDTQYF
.,TRBJ1-2,TRBV15,TRBD1,TGTGCCACCAGCGAGGCCCGGGACAGTTTTTATGGCTACACCTTC,CATSEARDSFYGYTF
few,TRBJ1-1,TRBV5-5,.,TGTGCCAGCAGCCTTGGGGCGGAAAACACTGAAGCTTTCTTT,CASSLGAENTEAFF
.,TRBJ2-1,TRBV9,.,TGTGCCAGCAGCCCGGGGGGCGAGCAGTTCTTC,CASSPGGEQFF
.,TRBJ1-6,TRBV15,TRBD1,TGTGCCACCAGCAGAGGAAGGGACAGGGGAAAGTCACCCCTCCACTTT,CATSRGRDRGKSPLHF
.,TRBJ2-2,TRBV7-6,TRBD1,TGTGCCAGCAGCTCACAGGGGGGTGCGAACACCGGGGAGCTGTTTTTT,CASSSQGGANTGELFF
.,TRBJ2-6,TRBV27,.,TGTGCCAGCAGGGGCTCTGGGGCCAACGTCCTGACTTTC,CASRGSGANVLTF
.,TRBJ1-5,TRBV18,.,TGTGCCAGCTCACCAGGGACCGCCAATCAGCCCCAGCATTTT,CASSPGTANQPQHF
.,TRBJ2-2,TRBV11-3,.,TGTGCCAGCAGCTTACGCCGCGGGACCGGGGAGCTGTTTTTT,CASSLRRGTGELFF
.,TRBJ2-2,TRBV30,TRBD1,TGTGCCCGGGACAGGACGAACACCGGGGAGCTGTTTTTT,CARDRTNTGELFF
once,TRBJ2-1,TRBV7-2,.,TGTGCCAGCAAGGCGGAAAGGATTAACAATGAGCAGTTCTTC,CASKAERINNEQFF
.,TRBJ2-5,TRBV6-6,TRBD2,TGTGCCAGCAGCGGTGCTAGCGGGGACGGGGAGACCCAGTACTTC,CASSGASGDGETQYF
few,TRBJ1-2,TRBV5-5,.,TGTGCCAGCAGCTTACAGGGACAATGGTGGGGCTACACCTTC,CASSLQGQWWGYTF
.,TRBJ2-3,TRBV11-3,.,TGTGCCAGCAGCTTAGTCTCACTCGGGGGAGATACGCAGTATTTT,CASSLVSLGGDTQYF
once,TRBJ2-1,TRBV18,.,TGTGCCAGCTCACACGACACCTTCGGCTCCTACAATGAGCAGTTCTTC,CASSHDTFGSYNEQFF
few,TRBJ1-4,TRBV29-1,.,TGCAGCGTTGAAATACAGGGAGGTGAAAAACTGTTTTTT,CSVEIQGGEKLFF